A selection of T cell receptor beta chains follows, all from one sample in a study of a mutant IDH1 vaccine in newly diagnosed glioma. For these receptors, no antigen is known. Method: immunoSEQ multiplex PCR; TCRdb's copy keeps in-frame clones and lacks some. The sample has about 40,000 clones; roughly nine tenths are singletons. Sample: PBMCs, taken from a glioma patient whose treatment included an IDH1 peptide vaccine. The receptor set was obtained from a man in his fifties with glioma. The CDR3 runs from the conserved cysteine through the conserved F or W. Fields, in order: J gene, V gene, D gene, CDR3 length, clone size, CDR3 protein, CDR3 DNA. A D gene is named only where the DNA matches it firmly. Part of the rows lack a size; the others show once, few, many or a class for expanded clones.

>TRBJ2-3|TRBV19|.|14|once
CASSIRGTTDTQYF
TGTGCCAGTAGTATTCGGGGGACCACAGATACGCAGTATTTT
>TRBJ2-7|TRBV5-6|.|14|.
CASSLSGSTYEQYF
TGTGCCAGCAGCTTGAGCGGGTCGACCTACGAGCAGTACTTC
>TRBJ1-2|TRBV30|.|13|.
CAWSIGGNYGYTF
TGTGCCTGGAGTATCGGCGGTAACTATGGCTACACCTTC
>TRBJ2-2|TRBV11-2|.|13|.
CATPGHPTGELFF
TGTGCCACCCCGGGACACCCTACCGGGGAGCTGTTTTTT
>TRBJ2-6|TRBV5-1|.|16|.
CASSLVAASGANVLTF
TGCGCCAGCAGCTTGGTGGCAGCATCTGGGGCCAACGTCCTGACTTTC
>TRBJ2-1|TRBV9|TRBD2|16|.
CASSFSGESSYNEQFF
TGTGCCAGCAGTTTTAGCGGGGAAAGCTCCTACAATGAGCAGTTCTTC
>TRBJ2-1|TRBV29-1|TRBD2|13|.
CSTSGGARNEQFF
TGCAGCACCTCCGGGGGGGCCCGGAATGAGCAGTTCTTC
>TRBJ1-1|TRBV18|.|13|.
CASSPDKNTEAFF
TGTGCCAGCTCACCAGACAAGAACACTGAAGCTTTCTTT
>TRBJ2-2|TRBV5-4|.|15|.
CASSLAGRLTGELFF
TGTGCCAGCAGCTTGGCGGGCAGGCTAACCGGGGAGCTGTTTTTT
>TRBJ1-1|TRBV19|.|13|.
CASSISGRTEAFF
TGTGCCAGTAGCATATCAGGGCGAACTGAAGCTTTCTTT
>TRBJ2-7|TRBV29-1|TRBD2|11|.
CSVGGKLEQYF
TGCAGCGTGGGGGGGAAGCTTGAGCAGTACTTC
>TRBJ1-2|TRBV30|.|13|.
CAWSVGQAGGYTF
TGTGCCTGGAGTGTAGGGCAGGCAGGGGGCTACACCTTC
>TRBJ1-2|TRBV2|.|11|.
CASTENYGYTF
TGTGCCAGCACGGAGAACTATGGCTACACCTTC
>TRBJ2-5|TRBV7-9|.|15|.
CASSYGTTSEETQYF
TGTGCCAGCAGCTATGGGACCACGTCGGAGGAGACCCAGTACTTC
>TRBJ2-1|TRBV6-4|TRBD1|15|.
CASSAAQGVYNEQFF
TGTGCCAGCAGCGCCGCCCAGGGGGTCTACAATGAGCAGTTCTTC
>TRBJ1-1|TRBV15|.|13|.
CATSPRVSPKAFF
TGTGCCACCAGCCCACGGGTTTCCCCAAAGGCTTTCTTT
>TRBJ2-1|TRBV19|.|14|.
CASRPVGSYNEQFF
TGTGCCAGTAGGCCTGTCGGCTCCTACAATGAGCAGTTCTTC
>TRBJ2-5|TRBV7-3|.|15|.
CASSLGTGYQETQYF
TGTGCCAGCAGCTTAGGTACAGGGTACCAAGAGACCCAGTACTTC
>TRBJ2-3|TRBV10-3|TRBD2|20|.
CAISDRGTSGGRGGGDTQYF
TGTGCCATCAGTGACCGCGGGACTAGCGGGGGGCGAGGGGGAGGTGATACGCAGTATTTT
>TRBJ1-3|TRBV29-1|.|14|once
CSVEKGDSRNTIYF
TGCAGCGTTGAAAAGGGGGATAGCCGAAACACCATATATTTT
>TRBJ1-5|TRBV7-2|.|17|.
CASSSQPGPLAYQPQHF
TGTGCCAGCAGCTCACAACCGGGACCCCTAGCATATCAGCCCCAGCATTTT
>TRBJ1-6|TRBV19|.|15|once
CASSSNPGDNSPLHF
TGTGCCAGTAGTAGCAATCCAGGGGACAATTCACCCCTCCACTTT
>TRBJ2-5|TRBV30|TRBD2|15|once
CAWSGAAGAFETQYF
TGTGCCTGGAGTGGGGCAGCGGGAGCGTTTGAGACCCAGTACTTC
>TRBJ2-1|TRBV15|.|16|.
CATSRRGGSSYNEQFF
TGTGCCACCAGCAGACGAGGCGGCAGCTCCTACAATGAGCAGTTCTTC
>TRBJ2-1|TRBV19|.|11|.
CASSSYNEQFF
TGTGCCAGTTCCTCTTACAATGAGCAGTTCTTC
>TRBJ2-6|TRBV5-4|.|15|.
CASSLLASGANVLTF
TGTGCCAGCAGCTTGCTTGCCTCTGGGGCCAACGTCCTGACTTTC
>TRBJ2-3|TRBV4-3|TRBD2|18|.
CASSQGVSPAGYTDTQYF
TGCGCCAGCAGCCAAGGGGTTAGTCCAGCGGGGTACACAGATACGCAGTATTTT
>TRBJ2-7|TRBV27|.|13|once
CASSFSGRSEQYF
TGTGCCAGCAGTTTTTCCGGGCGCAGCGAGCAGTACTTC
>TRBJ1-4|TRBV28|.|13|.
CASLASTNEKLFF
TGTGCCAGCCTTGCCTCAACTAATGAAAAACTGTTTTTT
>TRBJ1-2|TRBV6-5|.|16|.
CASSYRRAPGADGYTF
TGTGCCAGCAGTTACAGACGGGCCCCGGGAGCGGATGGCTACACCTTC